This T cell receptor (beta chain) was obtained from a study of T cell repertoires in cytomegalovirus infection. Each CDR3 protein is one row after TCRdb ran MiXCR on the reads. The table has 250,000 to 300,000 distinct CDR3 sequences, 20% to 30% seen once. The CDR3 has 14 amino acids. Germline loops: CDR1 SGHTA, CDR2 FQGNSA. This clonotype was detected a few times. The junction does not match germline at one end; this may be a read error. The chain has TRBV7-2 and TRBJ2-1; TRBD2 matches 12 bases. The source of this sequence is a human donor in good health (CMV status not recorded). Some clones in this sample may be carry-over from other donors' samples. Sequenced: PBMCs. The CDR3 is CASSESTLAGGWLF. The CDR3 nucleotides are TGTGCCAGCAGCGAGAGTACCCTAGCGGGAGGGTGGCTCTTC. Full variable domain (missing parts from reference TRBV7-2 and TRBJ2-1): GAGVSQSPSNKVTEKGKDVELRCDPISGHTALYWYRQSLGQGLEFLIYFQGNSAPDKSGLPSDRFSAERTGGSVSTLTIQRTQQEDSAVYLCASSESTLAGGWLFGPGTRLTVL.